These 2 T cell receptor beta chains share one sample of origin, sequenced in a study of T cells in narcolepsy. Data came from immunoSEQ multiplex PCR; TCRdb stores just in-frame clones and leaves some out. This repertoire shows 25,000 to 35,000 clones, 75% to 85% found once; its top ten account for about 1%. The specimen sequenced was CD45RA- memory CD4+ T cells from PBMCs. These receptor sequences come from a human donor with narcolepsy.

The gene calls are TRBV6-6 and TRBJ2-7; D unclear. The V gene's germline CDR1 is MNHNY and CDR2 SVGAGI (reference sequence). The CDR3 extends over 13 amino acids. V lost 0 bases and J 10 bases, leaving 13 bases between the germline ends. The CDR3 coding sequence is TGTGCCAGCAGTTACTCGGATGGGAACATACAGTACTTC. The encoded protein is CASSYSDGNIQYF.

CDR3 region: CASTQDRYNEQFF. In DNA form, the CDR3 reads TGTGCCAGCACCCAGGACAGATACAATGAGCAGTTCTTC. This rearrangement joins TRBV28 to TRBJ2-1; TRBD1 might be the D (6 bases). The V end was cut by 7 bases, the J end by 4 bases, with 11 bases between. The CDR3 length is 13 residues. CDR1 and CDR2 (germline): MDHEN, SYDVKM.